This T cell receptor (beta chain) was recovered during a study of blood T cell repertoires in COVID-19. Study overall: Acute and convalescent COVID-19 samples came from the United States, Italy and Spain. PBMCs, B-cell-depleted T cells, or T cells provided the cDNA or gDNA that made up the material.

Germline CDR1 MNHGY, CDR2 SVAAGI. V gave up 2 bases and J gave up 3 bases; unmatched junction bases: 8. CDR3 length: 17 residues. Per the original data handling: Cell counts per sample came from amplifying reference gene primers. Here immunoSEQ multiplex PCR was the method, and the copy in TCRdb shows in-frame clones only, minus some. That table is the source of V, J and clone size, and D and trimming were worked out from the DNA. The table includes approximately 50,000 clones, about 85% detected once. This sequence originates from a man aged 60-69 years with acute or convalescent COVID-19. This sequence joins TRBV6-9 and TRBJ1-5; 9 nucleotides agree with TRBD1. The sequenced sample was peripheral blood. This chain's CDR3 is CASSYPDRGSNNQPQHF. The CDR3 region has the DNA TGTGCCAGCAGTTATCCTGACAGGGGGTCGAACAATCAGCCCCAGCATTTT.